Below, 21 T cell receptor beta chains from the same sample are listed, as sequenced in a study of CD8+CD57+ T cells in acquired aplastic anemia. Profiling of TCR beta VDJ combinations and CDR3 sequences used genomic DNA as template. TCRdb fed the reads into MiXCR, producing one record per CDR3 protein. This table holds fewer than 200,000 distinct CDR3 sequences, 55% to 70% found once. The sample taken for sequencing was sorted CD4+, CD8+, or CD8+CD57+ T cells (not recorded which) from PBMCs. Receptors originate from a human donor in good health.

The chain recombines TRBV7-9 with TRBJ2-5, with D possibly being TRBD1 or TRBD2 (5 bases each). The CDR3 spans 15 residues. V lost 7 bases, J lost 2 bases, and 17 bases lay in between. Germline V gene sequence: CDR1 SEHNR, CDR2 FQNEAQ (reference sequence). The CDR3 DNA sequence: TGTGCCAGCATCTATATCCGGGGCCTACAAGAGACCCAGTACTTC. Residues: CASIYIRGLQETQYF.

J is TRBJ2-2 and V is TRBV7-9; D unclear. V was clipped by 7 bases and J by 3 bases, with 9 bases between them. CDR1 and CDR2 from the germline V gene are SEHNR and FQNEAQ (reference sequence). The CDR3 is 13 amino acids. CDR3 in DNA: TGTGCCAGCACCAGACTTCACACCGGGGAGCTGTTTTTT. Its translation is CASTRLHTGELFF.

The rearrangement joins TRBV11-2 to TRBJ2-3; 8 bases line up with TRBD2. V shed 7 bases, J shed 1 base, and the junction held 4 bases outside the gene matches. CDR3 length: 14 residues. The germline V gene encodes CDR1 SGHAT and CDR2 FQNNGV. In nucleotides, the CDR3 is TGTGCCAGCAACGAACTAGCGGGCACAGATACGCAGTATTTT. It specifies CASNELAGTDTQYF.

This clonotype has at least ten counts. The V and J genes are TRBV5-6 and TRBJ2-3; D not resolved. The V and J ends lost 4 bases and 0 bases respectively, with 12 bases between them. Germline CDR1 SGHDT, CDR2 YYEEEE. This CDR3 has 15 amino acids. The CDR3 DNA is TGTGCCAGCAGCCTGCCCGGAACGAGCACAGATACGCAGTATTTT. Its protein is CASSLPGTSTDTQYF.

V is TRBV7-2 and J is TRBJ2-4; 7 positions agree with TRBD1. Germline V gives CDR1 SGHTA, CDR2 FQGNSA. This CDR3 is built from 19 residues. J gave up 0 bases and V 1 base, and 12 bases lay outside the gene matches. The CDR3 sequence is CASSLGQGGSSLAKNIQYF. CDR3 in DNA: TGTGCCAGCAGCTTAGGACAGGGCGGGTCGAGTTTAGCCAAAAACATTCAGTACTTC.

In regard to this clonotype: In this CDR3 the conserved last residue, phenylalanine or tryptophan, is missing, so a read error is likely. The V call is TRBV5-1, the J call TRBJ1-2; 7 nucleotides line up with TRBD1. The CDR3 totals 15 residues. Trimming cost V 0 bases and J 1 base; bases outside gene matches: 3. CDR1 is SGHRS, CDR2 YFSETQ, per germline. Here the CDR3 reads CASSLVAGGNYGYTC. The CDR3 DNA reads TGCGCCAGCAGCTTGGTGGCAGGGGGTAACTATGGCTACACCTGC.

About this clonotype: A much larger clonotype is one base distant, so this may be a read error. The gene calls are TRBV20-1 and TRBJ2-1; 8 positions match TRBD2. V lost 0 bases to trimming and J lost 4 bases; unmatched junction nucleotides: 17. CDR3 size: 19 residues. Germline CDR1 DFQATT, CDR2 SNEGSKA (reference sequence). DNA for the CDR3: TGCAGTGCTAGAGATTTAGCCCCCGCGGGAGGCCCCACTTACAATGAGCAGTTCTTC. Protein sequence: CSARDLAPAGGPTYNEQFF.

This clonotype occurred many times. The chain uses TRBV2 and TRBJ1-4, with a tentative D call TRBD1 (5 bases). In germline, CDR1 is SNHLY, CDR2 FYNNEI. The germline V and J ends were trimmed by 6 bases and 0 bases, with 17 bases remaining between them. This CDR3 spans 17 amino acids. The CDR3 loop is CASSAPQQGATNEKLFF. The CDR3 DNA reads as TGTGCCAGCAGCGCCCCACAGCAGGGTGCAACTAATGAAAAACTGTTTTTT.

This clonotype was detected only a few times. This chain uses TRBV28 with TRBJ1-2, with a weak D call TRBD1 (6 bases). The germline gives CDR1 MDHEN, CDR2 SYDVKM. CDR3 size: 15 residues. V lost 2 bases to trimming and J lost 5 bases, with 15 bases between them. DNA for the CDR3: TGTGCCAGCAGTTTAAGGGGCAGGGGTTGGTATGGCTACACCTTC. It translates to CASSLRGRGWYGYTF.

This chain uses TRBV7-3 with TRBJ2-1; 7 bases are shared with TRBD1. Germline-derived CDR1 and CDR2 are SGHTA and FQGTGA. The V segment lost 2 bases and the J segment 0 bases; nucleotides outside the gene matches: 7. The CDR3 covers 17 residues. This chain's CDR3 is CASSLEGPGGSYNEQFF. The DNA of the CDR3 is TGTGCCAGCAGCTTAGAAGGGCCAGGGGGCTCCTACAATGAGCAGTTCTTC.

This chain joins TRBV29-1 and TRBJ2-3; 7 bases line up with TRBD1. V dropped 3 bases and J dropped 5; count of bases not matched to a gene: 5. Germline CDR1 and CDR2: SQVTM and ANQGSEA. The CDR3 has 13 amino acids. CDR3 region: CSVEPRTGDTQYF. The CDR3 DNA reads TGCAGCGTTGAGCCCAGGACAGGAGATACGCAGTATTTT.

The chain combines TRBV11-2 with TRBJ2-7; D may be TRBD1 or TRBD2 (6 bases each). The length of the CDR3 is 14 residues. V was shortened by 5 bases and J by 2 bases, with 13 bases between the two germline ends. CDR1 SGHAT and CDR2 FQNNGV come from the germline V gene. The CDR3 loop reads CASSGGTNPYEQYF. The DNA of the CDR3 is TGTGCCAGCAGCGGGGGGACAAACCCCTACGAGCAGTACTTC.

The rearrangement links TRBV10-3 to TRBJ2-1; the D gene is possibly TRBD1 (6 bases). The CDR3 length is 14 residues. V gave up 6 bases and J gave up 4 bases, with 13 bases separating them. Germline V gives CDR1 ENHRY, CDR2 SYGVKD. The CDR3 here is CAIRGQGNYNEQFF. In nucleotides, the CDR3 is TGTGCCATCAGGGGGCAGGGGAATTACAATGAGCAGTTCTTC.

The chain is built from TRBV24-1 and TRBJ2-2, with 13 bases fitting TRBD2. V lost 5 bases to trimming and J lost 4 bases; unmatched junction nucleotides: 3. The CDR3 is 16 amino acids. Germline V CDR1 and CDR2: KGHDR, SFDVKD. CDR3 DNA sequence: TGTGCCACCAGTGCCACTAGCGGGGGGGCCACCGGGGAGCTGTTTTTT. This sequence encodes CATSATSGGATGELFF.

This chain connects TRBV9 to TRBJ2-3, with D unclear. CDR3 size: 16 residues. The germline V gene encodes CDR1 SGDLS and CDR2 YYNGEE. The V and J ends lost 2 bases and 0 bases respectively, with 13 bases between them. CDR3 sequence: CASSVVAFRSTDTQYF. The DNA for the CDR3 is TGTGCCAGCAGCGTTGTCGCATTCCGAAGCACAGATACGCAGTATTTT.

This clonotype was observed a single time. The junction departs from germline at one end; a sequencing error may be responsible. The chain employs TRBV10-3 and TRBJ1-1; TRBD1 is a possible D gene (5 bases). The CDR3 runs to 15 residues. Germline-derived CDR1 and CDR2 are ENHRY and SYGVKD. As DNA, the CDR3 is TGTGCCAGCAGTTACTCGAAAAAAGGGGAATCTGAAGCTTTCTTT. This translates into CASSYSKKGESEAFF.

As regards this clonotype: The junction and the germline gene differ at one end; a read error may be behind it. The CDR3 protein is CASSSETSGQTRYF. In DNA, the CDR3 is TGTGCCAGTAGCTCTGAGACTAGCGGCCAAACCCGGTACTTC. The chain uses TRBV19 and TRBJ2-5; 9 nucleotides match TRBD2. Per germline, CDR1 LNHDA and CDR2 SQIVND (reference sequence). There are 14 residues in the CDR3.

This clonotype was recorded at least ten times. J is TRBJ2-1 and V is TRBV7-6, with 9 positions matching TRBD1. The CDR3 has 17 residues. J lost 3 bases, V lost 1 base, and 7 bases had no gene match. The germline V gene encodes CDR1 SGHVS and CDR2 FNYEAQ. CDR3 DNA sequence: TGTGCCAGCAGCTTAGGCTCATGGACAGGGGTCTACAATGAGCAGTTCTTC. Amino acid sequence: CASSLGSWTGVYNEQFF.

The chain recombines TRBV7-9 with TRBJ1-1, with 8 bases lining up with TRBD1. CDR1 is SEHNR and CDR2 is FQNEAQ in the germline V gene (reference sequence). This CDR3 has 16 residues. V gave up 6 bases and J gave up 4 bases; unmatched junction bases: 13. In DNA form, the CDR3 reads TGTGCCAGCAGATCAAGGACAGGGCTTGTTGGCACTGAAGCTTTCTTT. Amino acids: CASRSRTGLVGTEAFF.

This sequence joins TRBV24-1 and TRBJ2-7; D not resolved. This CDR3 contains 13 residues. The V end lost 3 bases, the J end lost 2 bases, and 7 bases lay between the germline ends. CDR1 and CDR2 from the germline V gene are KGHDR and SFDVKD. This chain's CDR3 is CATSDTKTYEQYF. The DNA for the CDR3 is TGTGCCACCAGTGATACAAAGACCTACGAGCAGTACTTC.

In its sample, this clonotype was seen many times. This rearrangement joins TRBV20-1 to TRBJ1-4; 11 bases are shared with TRBD1. CDR3 length: 16 residues. The germline V gene has CDR1 DFQATT and CDR2 SNEGSKA (reference sequence). The V segment lost 1 base and the J segment 7 bases; nucleotides outside the gene matches: 8. The CDR3 is CSARVSRTGGAEKLFF. The CDR3 DNA sequence: TGCAGTGCTAGAGTGTCTAGGACAGGGGGCGCTGAAAAACTGTTTTTT.